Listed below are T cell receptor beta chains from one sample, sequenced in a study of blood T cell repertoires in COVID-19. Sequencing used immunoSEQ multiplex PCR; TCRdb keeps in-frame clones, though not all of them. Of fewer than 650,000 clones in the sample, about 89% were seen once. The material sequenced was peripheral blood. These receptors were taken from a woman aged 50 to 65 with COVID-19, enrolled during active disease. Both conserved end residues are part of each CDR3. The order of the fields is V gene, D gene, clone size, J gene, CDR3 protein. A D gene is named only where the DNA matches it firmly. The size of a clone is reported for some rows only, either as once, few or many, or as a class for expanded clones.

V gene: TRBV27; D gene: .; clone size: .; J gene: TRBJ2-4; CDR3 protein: CASSYRESKNIQYF
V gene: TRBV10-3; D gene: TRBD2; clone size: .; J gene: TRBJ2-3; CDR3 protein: CAINPEGSGGRDTQYF
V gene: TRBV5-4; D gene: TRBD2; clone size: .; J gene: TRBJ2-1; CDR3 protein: CASRLGGWNEQFF
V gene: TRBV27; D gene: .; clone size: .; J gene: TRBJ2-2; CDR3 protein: CASSFGGANTGELFF
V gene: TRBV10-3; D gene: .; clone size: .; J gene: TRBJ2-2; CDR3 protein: CAISESAQGNAGELFF
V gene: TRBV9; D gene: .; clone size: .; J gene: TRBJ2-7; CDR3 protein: CASSVNVDFPYEQYF
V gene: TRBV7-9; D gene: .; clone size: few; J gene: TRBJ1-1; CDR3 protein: CASSSRVIEAFF
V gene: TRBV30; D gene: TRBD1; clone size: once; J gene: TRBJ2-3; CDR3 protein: CAWSTTGGSDTQYF
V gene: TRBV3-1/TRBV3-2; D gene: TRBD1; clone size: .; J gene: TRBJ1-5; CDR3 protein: CASSQQGAQPQHF
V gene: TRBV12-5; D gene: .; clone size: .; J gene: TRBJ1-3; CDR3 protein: CASGLGGFGNTIYF
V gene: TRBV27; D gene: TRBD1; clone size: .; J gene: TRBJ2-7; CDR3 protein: CASSTTPSGTVLYEQYF
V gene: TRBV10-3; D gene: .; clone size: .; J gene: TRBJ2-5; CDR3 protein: CAISDRGETQYF
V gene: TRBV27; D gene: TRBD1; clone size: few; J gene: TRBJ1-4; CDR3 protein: CASSSTGPGRGEKLFF
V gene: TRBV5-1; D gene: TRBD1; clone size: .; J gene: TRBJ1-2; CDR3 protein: CASSLQGAEDGYTF
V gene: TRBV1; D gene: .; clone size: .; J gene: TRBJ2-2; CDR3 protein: CTSSQELRLARNTGELFF
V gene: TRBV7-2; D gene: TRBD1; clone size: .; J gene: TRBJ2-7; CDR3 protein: CASSLLGQALYEQYF
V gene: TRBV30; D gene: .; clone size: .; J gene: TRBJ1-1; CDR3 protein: CAWPASGRVESTEAFF
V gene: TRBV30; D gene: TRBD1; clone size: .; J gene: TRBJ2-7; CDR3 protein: CAWSPGQGDSYEQYF
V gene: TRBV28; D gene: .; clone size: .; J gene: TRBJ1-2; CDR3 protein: CASSPSGGRVYGYTF
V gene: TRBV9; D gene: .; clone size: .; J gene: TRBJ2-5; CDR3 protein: CASSVKPNGETQYF
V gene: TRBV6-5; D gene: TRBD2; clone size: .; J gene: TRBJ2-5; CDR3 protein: CASTSGGQETQYF
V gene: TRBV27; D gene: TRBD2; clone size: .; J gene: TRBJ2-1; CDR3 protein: CASSAGTRGNEQFF
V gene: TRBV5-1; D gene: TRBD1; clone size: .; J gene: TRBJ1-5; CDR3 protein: CASSMGQANQPQHF
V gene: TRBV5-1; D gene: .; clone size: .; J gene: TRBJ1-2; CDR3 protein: CASSLGGDSGYTF
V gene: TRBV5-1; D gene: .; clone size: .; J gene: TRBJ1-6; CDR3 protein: CASSLVPGRDSPLHF
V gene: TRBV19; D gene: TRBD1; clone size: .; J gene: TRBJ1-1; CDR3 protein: CASKEQGVTEAFF
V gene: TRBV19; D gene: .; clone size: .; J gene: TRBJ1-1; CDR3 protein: CASSILRNTEAFF
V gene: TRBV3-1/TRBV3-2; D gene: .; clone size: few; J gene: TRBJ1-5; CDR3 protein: CASSQDREQPQHF
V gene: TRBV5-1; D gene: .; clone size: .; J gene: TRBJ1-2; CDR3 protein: CASSWADRPNYGYTF
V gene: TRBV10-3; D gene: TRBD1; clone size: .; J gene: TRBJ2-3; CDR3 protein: CAISAGGRGDTQYF
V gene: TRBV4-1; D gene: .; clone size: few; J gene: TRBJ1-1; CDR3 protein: CASRRPGGRNTEAFF
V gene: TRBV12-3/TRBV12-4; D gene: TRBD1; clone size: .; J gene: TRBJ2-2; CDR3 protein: CASSLGQDGELFF
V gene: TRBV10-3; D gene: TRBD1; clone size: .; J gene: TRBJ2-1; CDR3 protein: CAISVRPQGADEQFF
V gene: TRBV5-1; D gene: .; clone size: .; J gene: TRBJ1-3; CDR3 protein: CASSFTTSRANTIYF
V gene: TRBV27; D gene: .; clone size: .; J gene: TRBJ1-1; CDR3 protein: CASSLSSAGWRSEAFF
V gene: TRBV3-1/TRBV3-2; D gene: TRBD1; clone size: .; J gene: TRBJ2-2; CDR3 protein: CASGGRQGGDTGELFF
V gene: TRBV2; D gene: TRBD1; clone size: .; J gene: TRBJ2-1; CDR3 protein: CASSRDSIDNEQFF
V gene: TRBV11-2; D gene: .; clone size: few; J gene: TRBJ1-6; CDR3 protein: CASSLVVGRQRNSPLHF
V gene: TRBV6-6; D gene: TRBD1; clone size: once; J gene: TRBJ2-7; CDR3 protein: CASRLQQGAGLYEQYF
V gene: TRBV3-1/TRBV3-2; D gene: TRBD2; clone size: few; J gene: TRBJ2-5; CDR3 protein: CASSQGLAGGPQETQYF
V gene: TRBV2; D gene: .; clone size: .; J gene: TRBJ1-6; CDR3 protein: CASSDGYNSPLHF
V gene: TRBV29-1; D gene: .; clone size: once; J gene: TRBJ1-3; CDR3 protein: CSNRQGIAGNTIYF
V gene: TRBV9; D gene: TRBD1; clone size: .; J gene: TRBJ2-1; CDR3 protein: CASSVGGQRSYNEQFF
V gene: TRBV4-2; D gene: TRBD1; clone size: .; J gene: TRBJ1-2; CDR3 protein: CASSQEPVPSGGRGPRGNYGYTF
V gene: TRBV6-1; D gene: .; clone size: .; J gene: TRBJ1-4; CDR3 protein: CASSETYRDGRQLFF
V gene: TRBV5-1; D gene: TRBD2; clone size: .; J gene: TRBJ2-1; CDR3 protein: CASSLAREGSLRYPSYNEQFF
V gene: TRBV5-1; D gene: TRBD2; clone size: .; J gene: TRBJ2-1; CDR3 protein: CASSIEAGGSYNEQFF